A selection of T cell receptor beta chains follows, all from one sample in a study of cytomegalovirus exposure and HLA in healthy donors. Here immunoSEQ multiplex PCR was the method, and the copy in TCRdb shows in-frame clones only, minus some. The profile covers 150,000 to 200,000 clones, with 85% appearing a single time and 16% taken by the ten largest. Sequencing used PBMCs. The receptor source for this set is a man between 18 and 29 years old in good health and CMV-seropositive. Each CDR3 is given with its conserved first and last residue. Fields, in order: clone size, D gene, J gene, V gene, CDR3 DNA, CDR3 protein. D genes are given only for firm matches. A row's size may be missing; if present it is once, few, many or a size class.

few	-	TRBJ2-7	TRBV21-1	TGTGCCAGCACCACGGACAGGAGCTCCTACGAGCAGTACTTC	CASTTDRSSYEQYF
-	-	TRBJ1-1	TRBV28	TGTGCCAGTGGCAAGGGGGAAGCTTTCTTT	CASGKGEAFF
-	TRBD2	TRBJ2-1	TRBV10-1	TGCGCCAGCAGTGACGGGAGACTAGCGTACAATGAGCAGTTCTTC	CASSDGRLAYNEQFF
-	TRBD2	TRBJ2-7	TRBV7-2	TGTGCCAGCAGCTTTCCCGCGACTAGCTCCGAGCAGTACTTC	CASSFPATSSEQYF
-	TRBD1	TRBJ1-2	TRBV19	TGTGCCAGTAGTATTCAACAGGGGGACCATGGCTACACCTTC	CASSIQQGDHGYTF
-	-	TRBJ1-1	TRBV5-1	TGCGCCAGCAGCTTGGATGGGGCGCCCACGGCTGAAGCTTTCTTT	CASSLDGAPTAEAFF
-	-	TRBJ2-1	TRBV4-1	TGCGCCAGCAGCCAGGTAACTAGTAGCAATGAGCAGTTCTTC	CASSQVTSSNEQFF
-	-	TRBJ2-7	TRBV6-6	TGTGCCAGCAGTCACACAACCTACGAGCAGTACTTC	CASSHTTYEQYF
-	-	TRBJ1-4	TRBV1	TGCACCAGCCCGCTCTGGAGGGGGCTATGGGAAAAACTGTTTTTT	CTSPLWRGLWEKLFF
-	TRBD1	TRBJ2-7	TRBV19	TGTGCCAGTAGTTTTAGGGGGCGCGACAGCTCCTACGAGCAGTACTTC	CASSFRGRDSSYEQYF
once	TRBD1	TRBJ1-1	TRBV5-1	TGCGCCAGCAGCTTGGGCGGGGACAGGAACACTGAAGCTTTCTTT	CASSLGGDRNTEAFF
once	-	TRBJ1-4	TRBV29-1	TGCAGCGTCCTTCCGTCGGCGGAGGGCGAAAAACTGTTTTTT	CSVLPSAEGEKLFF
once	TRBD1	TRBJ2-1	TRBV18	TGTGCCAGCTCATCTCTCCGAGGGCAGGGGGCTCATGAGCAGTTCTTC	CASSSLRGQGAHEQFF
-	-	TRBJ2-3	TRBV5-1	TGCGCCAGCAGCCGGGACATCAGCACAGATACGCAGTATTTT	CASSRDISTDTQYF
-	TRBD1	TRBJ2-7	TRBV27	TGTGCCAGCAGGGGGGACAGTCCCTACGAGCAGTACTTC	CASRGDSPYEQYF
-	TRBD2	TRBJ2-2	TRBV5-1	TGCGCCAGCAGGGCTACTAGCGGGGTGAACACCGGGGAGCTGTTTTTT	CASRATSGVNTGELFF
-	TRBD2	TRBJ2-2	TRBV27	TGTGCCAGCAGTGCCTCACTAGCGGGACTGAACACCGGGGAGCTGTTTTTT	CASSASLAGLNTGELFF
-	-	TRBJ1-1	TRBV5-4	TGTGCCAGCAGCTTGGTTACAGGGCCGGGGACTGAAGCTTTCTTT	CASSLVTGPGTEAFF
-	-	TRBJ2-1	TRBV5-1	TGCGCCAGCAGCTTGACAGATTACAATGAGCAGTTCTTC	CASSLTDYNEQFF
-	-	TRBJ1-3	TRBV30	TGTGCCTGGAGATGGACGTGGGGCAGCACCATATATTTT	CAWRWTWGSTIYF
-	TRBD1	TRBJ2-6	TRBV5-4	TGTGCCAGCAGCATCCCGGGACAGAGCTCTGGGGCCAACGTCCTGACTTTC	CASSIPGQSSGANVLTF
-	-	TRBJ1-1	TRBV30	TGTGCCTGGATGGTAGGGGGGAACACTGAAGCTTTCTTT	CAWMVGGNTEAFF
-	TRBD1	TRBJ1-1	TRBV5-1	TGCGCCAGCAGCTTGGAGGCAGGGGGAAACACTGAAGCTTTCTTT	CASSLEAGGNTEAFF
-	-	TRBJ1-1	TRBV19	TGTGCCAGTAGTATAGATTCCGCAGGGATTTACACTGAAGCTTTCTTT	CASSIDSAGIYTEAFF
-	-	TRBJ1-1	TRBV11-2	TGTGCCAGCAGCTTCGATTACAGGGCGGCGGGCCTGAACACTGAAGCTTTCTTT	CASSFDYRAAGLNTEAFF
-	-	TRBJ2-3	TRBV6-1	TGTGCCAGCAGTGAAAGTATTAGATTCACAGATACGCAGTATTTT	CASSESIRFTDTQYF
-	-	TRBJ1-1	TRBV30	TGTGCCTGGAGTGCGGACACCCCAACTGAAGCTTTCTTT	CAWSADTPTEAFF
-	TRBD1	TRBJ1-2	TRBV27	TGTGCCAGCAGTTCGCAAGACAGGGCTAGAGGTGGCTACACCTTC	CASSSQDRARGGYTF
-	TRBD2	TRBJ2-7	TRBV5-1	TGCGCCAGCGGTCCGGGACTAGCGGCCTACGAGCAGTACTTC	CASGPGLAAYEQYF
-	TRBD2	TRBJ2-2	TRBV7-9	TGTGCCAGCAGCCTGGGGGCTAGCGGGACCCTGAACACCGGGGAGCTGTTTTTT	CASSLGASGTLNTGELFF
-	-	TRBJ2-7	TRBV7-3	TGTGCCAGCAGCTTAAGCTCGGGGGAGGCCTACGAGCAGTACTTC	CASSLSSGEAYEQYF
-	-	TRBJ1-4	TRBV5-1	TGCGCCAGCAGCTTGGACAGCAGGGAAAGCGAAAAACTGTTTTTT	CASSLDSRESEKLFF
once	TRBD1	TRBJ2-7	TRBV11-2	TGTGCCAGCTCGGGGCCCGGGACAGGGAACTACGAGCAGTACTTC	CASSGPGTGNYEQYF
-	-	TRBJ1-4	TRBV2	TGTGCCAGCAGTGAAGCGAGGGCTAATGAAAAACTGTTTTTT	CASSEARANEKLFF
few	-	TRBJ2-2	TRBV7-3	TGTGCCAGCAGCCCCGGCACCGGGGAGCTGTTTTTT	CASSPGTGELFF
-	TRBD2	TRBJ2-1	TRBV19	TGTGCCAGTTTACAGGGCGGGGGGAATGAGCAGTTCTTC	CASLQGGGNEQFF
few	TRBD1	TRBJ2-7	TRBV30	TGTGCCTGGATGGCAGGGGGCTACGAGCAGTACTTC	CAWMAGGYEQYF
-	TRBD1	TRBJ1-2	TRBV19	TGTGCCAGTAGTAGTGAGGACAGGATCCTTAACTATGGCTACACCTTC	CASSSEDRILNYGYTF
-	-	TRBJ2-3	TRBV19	TGTGCCAGTAGTATAGCAAAGGGAGCGACCACAGATACGCAGTATTTT	CASSIAKGATTDTQYF
-	-	TRBJ2-7	TRBV7-9	TGTGCCAGCAGCCTCCCCCTACTTGACGAGCAGTACTTC	CASSLPLLDEQYF
-	TRBD2	TRBJ2-7	TRBV27	TGTGCCAGCAGTTTAGCGGGAGTGACCTCCTACGAGCAGTACTTC	CASSLAGVTSYEQYF
-	-	TRBJ1-2	TRBV7-9	TGTGCCAGCAGCTTAGCGGCCAGTAACTATGGCTACACCTTC	CASSLAASNYGYTF
once	TRBD1	TRBJ1-2	TRBV7-3	TGTGCCAGCAGCCCCTCGACAGGGCACTATGGCTACACCTTC	CASSPSTGHYGYTF
once	TRBD1	TRBJ2-7	TRBV10-2	TGCGCCAGCAGTGTAAGGGGGACAGGGAGCTCCTACGAGCAGTACTTC	CASSVRGTGSSYEQYF
-	-	TRBJ2-2	TRBV9	TGTGCCAGCAGCGTGCAAGGGAGTTCGGGGGAGCTGTTTTTT	CASSVQGSSGELFF
-	-	TRBJ2-7	TRBV1	TGCACCAGCAGCCAAGTTGGTTGGCTGGACTCCTCCTCTGCCGTCTACGAGCAGTACTTC	CTSSQVGWLDSSSAVYEQYF
few	TRBD1	TRBJ2-7	TRBV5-1	TGCGCCAGCAGCCCCACAGGGGAGTACGAGCAGTACTTC	CASSPTGEYEQYF
-	-	TRBJ1-5	TRBV28	TGTGCCGCGGAACGGAAGGGCAATCAGCCCCAGCATTTT	CAAERKGNQPQHF
-	-	TRBJ1-1	TRBV7-8	TGTGCCAGCAGCTTTGCTGGCAGAGAAGCTTTCTTT	CASSFAGREAFF
-	-	TRBJ2-2	TRBV6-4	TGTGCCAGCAGTGACTCGATCGGGAACACCGGGGAGCTGTTTTTT	CASSDSIGNTGELFF
-	TRBD1	TRBJ2-3	TRBV9	TGTGCCAGCACCGGACAGGGTTCATCAGATACGCAGTATTTT	CASTGQGSSDTQYF
-	TRBD1	TRBJ1-1	TRBV6-1	TGTGCCACATGGGACAGGCGAAACACTGAAGCTTTCTTT	CATWDRRNTEAFF
-	TRBD1	TRBJ1-3	TRBV5-1	TGCGCCAGCAGCTCACGACAGGGCTACTCTGGAAACACCATATATTTT	CASSSRQGYSGNTIYF
-	-	TRBJ2-2	TRBV7-3	TGTGCCAGCAGGAGCCCGAGAGAGACCGGGGAGCTGTTTTTT	CASRSPRETGELFF
-	-	TRBJ2-1	TRBV5-1	TGCGCCAGCTTTCTACAGGGTAATGAGCAGTTCTTC	CASFLQGNEQFF
-	TRBD2	TRBJ2-1	TRBV5-1	TGCGCCAGCAGCTTGGTGCCGGGAGGGCGGGGCAATGAGCAGTTCTTC	CASSLVPGGRGNEQFF
-	-	TRBJ2-5	TRBV2	TGTGCCAGCAGCCAAACTACTCCCACTAGTTGGGAAGAGACCCAGTACTTC	CASSQTTPTSWEETQYF
-	TRBD1	TRBJ2-1	TRBV27	TGTGCCAGCAGCCCGGGACAGGCCTACAATGAGCAGTTCTTC	CASSPGQAYNEQFF
-	-	TRBJ1-5	TRBV4-1	TGCGCCAGCAGCCATTTCTGGGGGGAGCCCCAGCATTTT	CASSHFWGEPQHF
-	-	TRBJ1-1	TRBV28	TGTGCCAGCGAGGGTCCGGTTCAGAACACTGAAGCTTTCTTT	CASEGPVQNTEAFF